This T cell receptor beta chain emerged from a study of blood T cell repertoires in COVID-19. The protocol was immunoSEQ multiplex PCR, while the TCRdb copy is restricted to in-frame clones and leaves out a portion. This sample has under 95,000 clones, with 87% found just once. Germline trimming cut 3 bases from V and 2 bases from J; bases unmatched to any gene: 2. Germline V lookup: CDR1 MNHEY, CDR2 SMNVEV (reference sequence). CDR3 size: 15 residues. This receptor was identified in a woman older than 75 with acute or convalescent COVID-19. This chain joins TRBV27 and TRBJ1-5; 9 bases are shared with TRBD1. Sequenced input: peripheral blood. The CDR3 region is CASSFRDRGNQPQHF. In DNA form, the CDR3 reads TGTGCCAGCAGTTTTCGGGACAGGGGCAATCAGCCCCAGCATTTT.